This T cell receptor beta chain was obtained from a study of blood T cell repertoires in COVID-19. This clone was detected only a few times. There are 16 residues in the CDR3. The junction had 13 bases not matched to a gene; V was cut back by 7 bases and J by 4 bases. Authors' analysis steps: Scientists estimated how many nucleated cells there were by amplifying reference gene primers. Profiling relied on immunoSEQ multiplex PCR, and the TCRdb table lists in-frame clones only, not all of them. V and J calls and clone size come straight from that table; D and trimming were deduced from the DNA. The sample lists 250,000 or so clones, 86% seen once, with about 3% in the top ten.

Sample: peripheral blood. The clonotype originates from a young woman with active or convalescent COVID-19. This chain uses TRBV23-1 with TRBJ1-1, with TRBD1 matching over 9 bases. TRBV23-1 is given ORF status, its function remaining uncertain. The CDR3 loop is CASIGQGRTGSTEAFF. The DNA for the CDR3 is TGCGCCAGCATTGGACAGGGGAGGACGGGAAGCACTGAAGCTTTCTTT.